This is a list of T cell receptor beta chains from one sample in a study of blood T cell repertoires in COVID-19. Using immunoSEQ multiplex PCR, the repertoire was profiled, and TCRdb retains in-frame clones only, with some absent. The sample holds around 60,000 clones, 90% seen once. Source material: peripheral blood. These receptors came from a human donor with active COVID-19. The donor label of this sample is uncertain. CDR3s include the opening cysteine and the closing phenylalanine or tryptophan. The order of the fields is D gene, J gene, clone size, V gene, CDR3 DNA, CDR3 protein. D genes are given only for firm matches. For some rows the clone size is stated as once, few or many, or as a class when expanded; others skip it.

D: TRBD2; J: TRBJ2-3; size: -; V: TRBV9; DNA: TGTGCCAGCAGCGTCTCGGGACTAGCGGAAACAGATACGCAGTATTTT; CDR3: CASSVSGLAETDTQYF
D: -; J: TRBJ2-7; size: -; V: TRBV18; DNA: TGTGCCAGCTCACCTACCGGGACTTCGAACTACGAGCAGTACTTC; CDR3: CASSPTGTSNYEQYF
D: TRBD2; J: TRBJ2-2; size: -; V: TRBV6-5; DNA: TGTGCCAGCAGCCCAGCGGGGTACACCGGGGAGCTGTTTTTT; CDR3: CASSPAGYTGELFF
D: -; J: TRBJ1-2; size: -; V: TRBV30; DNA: TGTGCCTGGAGTGTTGGTCGAACAGCCTATGGCTACACCTTC; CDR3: CAWSVGRTAYGYTF
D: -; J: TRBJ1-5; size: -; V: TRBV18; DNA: TGTGCCAGCTCACCCTCGGCTCGGGGGGTTAGGGCGGATCAGCCCCAGCATTTT; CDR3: CASSPSARGVRADQPQHF
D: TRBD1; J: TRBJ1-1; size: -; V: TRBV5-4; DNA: TGTGCCAGCAGCTCTAAGACAGGGAGCGAAGAAGCTTTCTTT; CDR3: CASSSKTGSEEAFF
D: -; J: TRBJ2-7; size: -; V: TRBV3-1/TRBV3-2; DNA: TGTGCCAGCAGCCAAGCCAAATACGAGCAGTACTTC; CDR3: CASSQAKYEQYF
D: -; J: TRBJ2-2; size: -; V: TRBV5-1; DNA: TGCGCCAGCAGCTTGGGAGCTGCGAACACCGGGGAGCTGTTTTTT; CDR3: CASSLGAANTGELFF
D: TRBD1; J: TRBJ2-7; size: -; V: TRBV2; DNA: TGTGCCAGCAGCCTGGGACAGGGGGCGCAGTACTTC; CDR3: CASSLGQGAQYF
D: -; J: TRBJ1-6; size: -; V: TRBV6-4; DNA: TGTGCCAGCAGACGGGACTTTAATTCACCCCTCCACTTT; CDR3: CASRRDFNSPLHF
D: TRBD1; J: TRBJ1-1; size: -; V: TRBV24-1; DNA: TGTGCCACCAGTGCGACAGGGGGCACTGAAGCTTTCTTT; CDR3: CATSATGGTEAFF
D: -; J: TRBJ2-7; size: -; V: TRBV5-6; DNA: TGTGCCAGCAGGGGACATCTGAGCTCCTACGAGCAGTACTTC; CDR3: CASRGHLSSYEQYF
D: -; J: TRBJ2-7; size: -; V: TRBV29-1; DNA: TGCAGCGTTGTGGCCCCGGCACCGGTAGCCCTCGAGCAGTACTTC; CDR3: CSVVAPAPVALEQYF
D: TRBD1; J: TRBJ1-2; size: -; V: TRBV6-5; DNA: TGTGCCAGCACCACATCACAGGGGGCTGGTGGCTACACCTTC; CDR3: CASTTSQGAGGYTF
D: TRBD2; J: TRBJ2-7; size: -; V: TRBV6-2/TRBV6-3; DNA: TGTGCCAGCAGTTCTCCGGGACTAGCGGGAGGATACTCCTACGAGCAGTACTTC; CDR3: CASSSPGLAGGYSYEQYF
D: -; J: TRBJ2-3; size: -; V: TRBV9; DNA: TGTGCCAGCAGCTCCCAGGGGTCTAGCACAGATACGCAGTATTTT; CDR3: CASSSQGSSTDTQYF
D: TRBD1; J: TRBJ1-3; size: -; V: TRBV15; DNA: TGTGCCACCAGCAGACAAACAGGGGGAATTGGAAACACCATATATTTT; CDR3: CATSRQTGGIGNTIYF
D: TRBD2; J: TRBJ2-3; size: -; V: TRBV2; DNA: TGTGCCAGCAGTCCTATACCGACTAGCGGAGGGGTTACGCAGTATTTT; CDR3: CASSPIPTSGGVTQYF
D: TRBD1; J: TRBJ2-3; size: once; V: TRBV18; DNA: TGTGCCAGCTCACCTTTCGGTGGGCAGGGGGCAGACACAGATACGCAGTATTTT; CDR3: CASSPFGGQGADTDTQYF
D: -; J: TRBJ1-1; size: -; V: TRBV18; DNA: TGTGCCAGCTCACCGAATAGAGTGAAGCCCTCCGACACTGAAGCTTTCTTT; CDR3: CASSPNRVKPSDTEAFF
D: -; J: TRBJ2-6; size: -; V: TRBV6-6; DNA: TGTGCCAGCACTTACAGATCGGGGTCTGGGGCCAACGTCCTGACTTTC; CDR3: CASTYRSGSGANVLTF
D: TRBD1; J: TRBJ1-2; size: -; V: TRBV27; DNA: TGTGCCAGCAGTTTAGGGGACAGGGGGCGTTTACGGGGCTACACCTTC; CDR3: CASSLGDRGRLRGYTF
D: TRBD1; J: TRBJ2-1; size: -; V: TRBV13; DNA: TGTGCCAGCAGCAAGACAGGGAACAATGAGCAGTTCTTC; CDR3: CASSKTGNNEQFF
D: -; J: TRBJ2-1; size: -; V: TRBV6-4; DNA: TGTGCCAGCAGCCAAGACAGCTCCTACAATGAGCAGTTCTTC; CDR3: CASSQDSSYNEQFF
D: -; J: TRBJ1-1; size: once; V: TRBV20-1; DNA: TGCAGCCTAGTAAGGAACACTGAAGCTTTCTTT; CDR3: CSLVRNTEAFF
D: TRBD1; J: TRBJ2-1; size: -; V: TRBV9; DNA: TGTGCCAGCAGCGTAGCCGGGACAGCCTACAATGAGCAGTTCTTC; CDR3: CASSVAGTAYNEQFF
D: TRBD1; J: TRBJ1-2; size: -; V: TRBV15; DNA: TGTGCCACCAGCCTAACATACCGGGACAGGGGAGACTATGGCTACACCTTC; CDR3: CATSLTYRDRGDYGYTF
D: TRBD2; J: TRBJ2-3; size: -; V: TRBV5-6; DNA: TGTGCCAGCAGCTTGAAGGGTACTAGCGGGGGGGTGGATACGCAGTATTTT; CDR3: CASSLKGTSGGVDTQYF
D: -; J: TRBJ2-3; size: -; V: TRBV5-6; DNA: TGTGCCAGCAGCTGGAGAAGCACAGATACGCAGTATTTT; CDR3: CASSWRSTDTQYF
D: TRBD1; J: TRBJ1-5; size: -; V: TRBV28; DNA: TGTGCCAGCAGTTCCGGGACAGGGGTCCCTCAGCCCCAGCATTTT; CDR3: CASSSGTGVPQPQHF
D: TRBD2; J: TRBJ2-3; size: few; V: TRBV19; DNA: TGTGCCAGTAGTATTTTACTAGCGGGGGGGCCGGGAGATACGCAGTATTTT; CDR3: CASSILLAGGPGDTQYF
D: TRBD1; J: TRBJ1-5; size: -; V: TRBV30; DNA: TGTGCCTGGAGTGCCGGGACAGGCAATCAGCCCCAGCATTTT; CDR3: CAWSAGTGNQPQHF
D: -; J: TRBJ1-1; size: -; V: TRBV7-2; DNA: TGTGCCAGCAGCCTCGGACAGTTCTTAAGGCACACTGAAGCTTTCTTT; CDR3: CASSLGQFLRHTEAFF
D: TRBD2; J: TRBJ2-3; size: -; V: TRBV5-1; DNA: TGCGCCAGCAGCTTGGCCGGGAGGGACAGCACAGATACGCAGTATTTT; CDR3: CASSLAGRDSTDTQYF
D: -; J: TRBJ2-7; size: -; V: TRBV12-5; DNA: TGTGCTAGTGGTTTGCTCGAACACTACGAGCAGTACTTC; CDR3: CASGLLEHYEQYF
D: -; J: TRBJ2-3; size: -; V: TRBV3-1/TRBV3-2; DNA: TGTGCCAGCAGCCAAGCTTACGACAGGGCGTTCGTGGGAGGAGACACAGATACGCAGTATTTT; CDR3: CASSQAYDRAFVGGDTDTQYF
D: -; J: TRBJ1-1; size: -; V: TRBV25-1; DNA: TGTGCCAGCAGGGCGACAGGTTCCACTGAAGCTTTCTTT; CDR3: CASRATGSTEAFF
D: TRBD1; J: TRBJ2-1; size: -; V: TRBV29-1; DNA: TGCAGCCTCAAATCCGGGACAGGGAGGAATGAGCAGTTCTTC; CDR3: CSLKSGTGRNEQFF
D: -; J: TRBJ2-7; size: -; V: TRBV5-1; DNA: TGCGCCAGCAGCTCCACACACGAGCAGTACTTC; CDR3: CASSSTHEQYF
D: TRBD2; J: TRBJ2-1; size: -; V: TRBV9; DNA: TGTGCCAGCGGTGGGACTAGCGAGGACAATGAGCAGTTCTTC; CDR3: CASGGTSEDNEQFF
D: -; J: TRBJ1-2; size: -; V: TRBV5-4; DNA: TGTGCCAGCAGCCTGGGGGAGGGGAACTATGGCTACACCTTC; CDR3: CASSLGEGNYGYTF